This T cell receptor beta chain was observed in a study of cytomegalovirus exposure and HLA in healthy donors. Looking at the study overall: An earlier analysis found some 100 million unique TCR beta sequences from around 180 million T cells.

Germline loops: CDR1 MNHEY, CDR2 SMNVEV (reference sequence). The trim removed 5 bases at V and 13 bases at J, leaving 10 bases unmatched. This CDR3 has 14 amino acids. Primers: 60 Vbeta forward and 13 Jbeta reverse. Here immunoSEQ multiplex PCR was the method, and the copy in TCRdb shows in-frame clones only, minus some. The table records 55,000 to 70,000 clones, roughly 74% of them present only once. The sequence was obtained from a woman aged 60-75 years in good health and CMV-seropositive. The chain couples TRBV27 to TRBJ1-6; 8 bases agree with TRBD1. Sequenced input: PBMCs. Here the CDR3 reads CASSPGTGNLPLHF. The CDR3 bases are TGTGCCAGCAGTCCTGGGACAGGCAACCTCCCCCTCCACTTT.